The 12 T cell receptor beta chains given below trace back to one sample, sequenced in a study of regulatory T cells in long-lasting Graves disease. Combining iRepertoire HTBI primers with Arm-PCR of CDR3 regions, the authors built TCR beta libraries. TCRdb ran MiXCR on the multiplex PCR reads and lists one entry per CDR3 protein. The sample yields 700,000 or so distinct CDR3 sequences, 25% to 35% seen once. Time point given: persistent/refractory GD, antithyroid drugs over 5 years with positive TRAb. There was RNA extracted from PBMCs, and the TCR library was made from it. The source material was peripheral blood mononuclear cells (PBMCs), sampled when the disease was refractory, from a patient treated with antithyroid drugs. The receptors here all came from a female donor with Graves disease.

The sample holds a few counts of this clonotype. V and J are TRBV3-1 and TRBJ1-1; D perhaps matches TRBD1 (5 bases). The V end lost 4 bases, the J end lost 1 base, and 16 bases lay between the germline ends. This CDR3 has 16 amino acids. Germline CDR1 is LGHDT and CDR2 is YNNKEL (reference sequence). Here the CDR3 DNA reads TGTGCCAGCAGCCCTATATCCCTTAGGGGGAACACTGAAGCTTTCTTT. Encoded protein: CASSPISLRGNTEAFF.

This clonotype was observed a handful of times. The chain employs TRBV30 and TRBJ1-2; D unclear. CDR1 and CDR2 (germline): GTSNPN, SVGIG (reference sequence). The CDR3 has 12 amino acids. V was pared by 1 base and J by 6 bases, with 9 bases between. The CDR3 coding sequence is TGTGCCTGGAGTGGTGCTCTGGATGGCTACACCTTC. Its protein is CAWSGALDGYTF.

A note on this clonotype: Relative to the germline gene, one junction end is altered; a read error may explain this. The rearrangement joins TRBV5-1 to TRBJ1-2; D unclear. The CDR3 is 13 residues long. Germline CDR1 is SGHRS and CDR2 is YFSETQ. The CDR3 reads CASSLGGVYGYTF. The CDR3 DNA is TGTGCCAGCAGTTTGGGCGGGGTTTATGGCTACACCTTC. Combining the CDR3 with reference TRBV5-1 and TRBJ1-2 gives the whole variable domain KAGVTQTPRYLIKTRGQQVTLSCSPISGHRSVSWYQQTPGQGLQFLFEYFSETQRNKGNFPGRFSGRQFSNSRSEMNVSTLELGDSALYLCASSLGGVYGYTFGSGTRLTVV.

This clonotype was detected a few times. The V call is TRBV20-1, the J call TRBJ1-5, with D possibly being TRBD1 (5 bases). The CDR3 covers 14 residues. Germline CDR1 is DFQATT and CDR2 is SNEGSKA (reference sequence). Trimming stripped 3 bases from V and 0 bases from J, with 9 bases between. Here the CDR3 reads CSARGDLSNQPQHF. In DNA form, the CDR3 reads TGCAGTGCTAGGGGGGACCTTAGCAATCAGCCCCAGCATTTT.

The chain combines TRBV28 with TRBJ1-5; D is perhaps TRBD1 (6 bases). The CDR3 covers 16 residues. Germline assignment: CDR1 MDHEN and CDR2 SYDVKM. V was trimmed by 7 bases and J by 0 bases, leaving 16 bases between them. CDR3 amino acids: CASNEGGVNSNQPQHF. The CDR3 DNA is TGTGCCAGCAATGAGGGGGGGGTTAATAGCAATCAGCCCCAGCATTTT.

V gene TRBV12-3 or TRBV12-4 combines with J gene TRBJ1-5; 9 bases map to TRBD1. V lost 6 bases to trimming and J lost 5 bases; unmatched junction nucleotides: 8. This CDR3 region has 15 residues. The CDR3 DNA sequence: TGTGCCAGCAGAGCACAGGGGGCGAGGGATCAGCCCCAGCATTTT. It specifies CASRAQGARDQPQHF.

This clonotype has only a few counts. The V gene is TRBV6-1, the J gene TRBJ1-1; 9 positions agree with TRBD1. V was clipped by 6 bases and J by 5 bases; unmatched bases: 16. Germline CDR1 MNHNS, CDR2 SASEGT. The length of the CDR3 is 17 residues. Written as DNA, the CDR3 is TGTGCCAGCAGCAACACAGGGGGCGCAGGCGGAAGGACTGAAGCTTTCTTT. The encoded protein is CASSNTGGAGGRTEAFF.

This clonotype was seen only a few times. The chain couples TRBV6-1 to TRBJ2-7; D possibly matches TRBD1 or TRBD2 (5 bases each). V lost 6 bases, J lost 3 bases, and 12 bases lay in between. The germline CDR1 and CDR2 sequences are MNHNS and SASEGT. The CDR3 loop spans 13 amino acids. CDR3 in DNA: TGTGCCAGCAGATTCGGGACGGACTACGAGCAGTACTTC. It is translated as CASRFGTDYEQYF.

The CDR3 DNA sequence: TGTGCCAGCAGCTTTAGCCATTCACCCCTCCACTTT. Amino acid sequence: CASSFSHSPLHF. The rearrangement links TRBV7-2 to TRBJ1-6; D not resolved. Trimming took off 3 bases at V and 8 bases at J, with 5 bases between the two ends. The CDR3 consists of 12 residues. Germline assignment: CDR1 SGHTA and CDR2 FQGNSA.

V is TRBV12-3 or TRBV12-4 and J is TRBJ1-5; a possible D gene is TRBD1 (5 bases). This CDR3 has 17 amino acids. V was shortened by 6 bases and J by 1 base, with 19 bases between the two germline ends. The CDR3 DNA sequence: TGTGCCAGCAGATCCGGGACCGAGGTATTCAGCAATCAGCCCCAGCATTTT. Residues: CASRSGTEVFSNQPQHF.

This chain connects TRBV9 to TRBJ2-2, with a tentative D call TRBD2 (6 bases). V shed 4 bases and J shed 0 bases, with 7 bases lying between them. The CDR3 runs to 14 residues. The germline V gene has CDR1 SGDLS and CDR2 YYNGEE. The CDR3 DNA follows: TGTGCCAGCAGCAGACTAGCGAACACCGGGGAGCTGTTTTTT. Translated, it gives CASSRLANTGELFF. Full variable domain (rest looked up from reference TRBV9 and TRBJ2-2): DSGVTQTPKHLITATGQRVTLRCSPRSGDLSVYWYQQSLDQGLQFLIQYYNGEERAKGNILERFSAQQFPDLHSELNLSSLELGDSALYFCASSRLANTGELFFGEGSRLTVL.

CDR3 in DNA: TGTGCCAGCAGCCCCCGGTTTGGGGGCGGGGAGCTGTTTTTT. Translation gives CASSPRFGGGELFF. V gene TRBV11-2 combines with J gene TRBJ2-2; D is possibly TRBD1 or TRBD2 (5 bases each). The V end lost 5 bases, the J end lost 7 bases, and 14 bases lay between the germline ends. Germline CDR1 SGHAT, CDR2 FQNNGV. The CDR3 contains 14 residues.